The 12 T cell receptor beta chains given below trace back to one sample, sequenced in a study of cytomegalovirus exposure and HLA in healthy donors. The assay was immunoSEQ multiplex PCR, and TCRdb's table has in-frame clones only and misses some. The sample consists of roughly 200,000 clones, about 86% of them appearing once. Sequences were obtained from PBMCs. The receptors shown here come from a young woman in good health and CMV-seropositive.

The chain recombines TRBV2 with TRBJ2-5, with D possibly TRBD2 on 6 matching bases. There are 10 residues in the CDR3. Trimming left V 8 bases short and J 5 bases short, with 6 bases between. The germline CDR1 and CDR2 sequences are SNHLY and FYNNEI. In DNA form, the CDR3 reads TGTGCCAGCCGGGGGGAGACCCAGTACTTC. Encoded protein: CASRGETQYF.

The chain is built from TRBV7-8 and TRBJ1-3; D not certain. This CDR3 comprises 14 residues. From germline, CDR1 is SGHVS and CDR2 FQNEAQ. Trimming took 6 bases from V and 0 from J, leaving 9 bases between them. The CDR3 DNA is TGTGCCAGCAGTCCCCAGTACTCTGGAAACACCATATATTTT. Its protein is CASSPQYSGNTIYF.

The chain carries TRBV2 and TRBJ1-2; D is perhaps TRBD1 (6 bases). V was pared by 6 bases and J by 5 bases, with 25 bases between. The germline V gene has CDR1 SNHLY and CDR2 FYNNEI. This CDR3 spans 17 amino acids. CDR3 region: CASRKTLQGLISYGYTF. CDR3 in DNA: TGTGCCAGCAGGAAGACCCTACAGGGTCTGATATCGTATGGCTACACCTTC.

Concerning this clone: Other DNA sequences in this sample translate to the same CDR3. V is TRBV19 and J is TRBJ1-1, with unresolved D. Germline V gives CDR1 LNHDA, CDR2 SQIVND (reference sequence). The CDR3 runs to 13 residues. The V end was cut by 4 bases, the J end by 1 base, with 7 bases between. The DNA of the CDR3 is TGTGCCAGTAGTACCACTGGGAACACTGAAGCTTTCTTT. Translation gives CASSTTGNTEAFF.

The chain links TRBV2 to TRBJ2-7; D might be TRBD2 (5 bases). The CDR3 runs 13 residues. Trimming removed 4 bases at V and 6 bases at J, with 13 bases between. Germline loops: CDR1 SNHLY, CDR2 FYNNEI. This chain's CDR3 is CASSGLAGREQYF. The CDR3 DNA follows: TGTGCCAGCAGTGGCCTAGCCGGGCGCGAGCAGTACTTC.

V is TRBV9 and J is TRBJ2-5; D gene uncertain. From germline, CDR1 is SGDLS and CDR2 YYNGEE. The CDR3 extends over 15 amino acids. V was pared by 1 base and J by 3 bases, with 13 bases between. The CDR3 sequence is CASSVSLAAEETQYF. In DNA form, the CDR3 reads TGTGCCAGCAGCGTAAGTCTGGCGGCGGAAGAGACCCAGTACTTC.

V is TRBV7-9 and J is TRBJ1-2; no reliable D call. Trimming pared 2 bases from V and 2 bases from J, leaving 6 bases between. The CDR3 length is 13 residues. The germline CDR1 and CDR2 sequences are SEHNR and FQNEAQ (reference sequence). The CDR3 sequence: CASSLLTNYGYTF. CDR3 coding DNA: TGTGCCAGCAGCTTACTTACAAACTATGGCTACACCTTC.

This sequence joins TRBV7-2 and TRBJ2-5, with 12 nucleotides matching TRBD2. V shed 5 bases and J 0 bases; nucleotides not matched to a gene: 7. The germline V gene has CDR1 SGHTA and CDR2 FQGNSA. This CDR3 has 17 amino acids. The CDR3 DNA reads TGTGCCAGCAGCAAGGGCCTAGCGGGGGGGTACCAAGAGACCCAGTACTTC. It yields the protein CASSKGLAGGYQETQYF.

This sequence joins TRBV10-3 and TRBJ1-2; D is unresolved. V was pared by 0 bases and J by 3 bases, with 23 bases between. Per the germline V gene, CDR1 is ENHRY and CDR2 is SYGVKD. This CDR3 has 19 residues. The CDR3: CAISESILSGRKRDYGYTF. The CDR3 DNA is TGTGCCATCAGTGAGTCGATTCTTTCGGGCCGTAAGAGGGACTATGGCTACACCTTC.

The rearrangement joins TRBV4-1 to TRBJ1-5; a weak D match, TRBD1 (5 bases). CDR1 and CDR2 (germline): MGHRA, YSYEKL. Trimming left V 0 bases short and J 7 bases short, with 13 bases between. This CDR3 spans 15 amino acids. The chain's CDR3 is CASSQDWGRGQPQHF. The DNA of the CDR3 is TGCGCCAGCAGCCAAGATTGGGGAAGGGGACAGCCCCAGCATTTT.

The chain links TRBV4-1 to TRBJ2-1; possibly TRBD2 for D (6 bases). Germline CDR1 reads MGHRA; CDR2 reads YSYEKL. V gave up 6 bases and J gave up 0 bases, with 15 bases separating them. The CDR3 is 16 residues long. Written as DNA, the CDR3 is TGCGCCAGCAGGCAAATCGGGGGAAACTCCTACAATGAGCAGTTCTTC. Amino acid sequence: CASRQIGGNSYNEQFF.

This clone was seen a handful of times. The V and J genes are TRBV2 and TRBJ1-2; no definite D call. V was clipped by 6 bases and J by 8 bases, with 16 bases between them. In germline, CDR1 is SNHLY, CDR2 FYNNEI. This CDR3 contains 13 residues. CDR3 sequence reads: CASRSGRAAGYTF. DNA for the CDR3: TGTGCCAGCAGGAGCGGACGGGCGGCGGGCTACACCTTC. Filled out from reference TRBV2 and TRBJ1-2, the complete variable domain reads EPEVTQTPSHQVTQMGQEVILRCVPISNHLYFYWYRQILGQKVEFLVSFYNNEISEKSEIFDDQFSVERPDGSNFTLKIRSTKLEDSAMYFCASRSGRAAGYTFGSGTRLTVV.